This TCR beta chain was retrieved from a study of blood T cell repertoires in COVID-19. Study overall: The United States, Italy and Spain provided the acute and convalescent COVID-19 samples. In each case, the material was cDNA or gDNA derived from T cells, B-cell-depleted T cells, or PBMCs.

This clone was counted a single time. The CDR3 is 15 residues long. As handled by the study authors: Amplification from reference gene primers served as the basis for estimated nucleated cell counts. Only in-frame clones appear in the TCRdb table, and some are missing; sequencing was by immunoSEQ multiplex PCR. V and J calls plus clone size are reproduced from that table; the DNA served to infer D and trimming. Of approximately 120,000 clones detected, roughly three quarters appear once; the ten largest clones hold 35% to 40%. The chain has TRBV21-1 and TRBJ1-2; the table's D gene call, TRBD1, was not cross checked with the DNA. TRBV21-1 is annotated as a pseudogene. The sequence was obtained from a man in his forties or fifties with active or convalescent COVID-19. Specimen: peripheral blood. CDR3 bases: TGTGCCAGCAGCAAAGGGCGACAGGCGTTAGATGGCTACACCTTC. This encodes CASSKGRQALDGYTF.